The present TCR beta chain was sequenced within a study of OX40 agonist ivuxolimab in advanced cancers. The method was immunoSEQ multiplex PCR; TCRdb's version includes in-frame clones alone and lacks a portion of them. The table has more than 45,000 clones, around 77% seen once. In regard to this clone: Its antigen is currently unknown.

The CDR3 consists of 18 residues. Germline V gene data show CDR1 as SEHNR and CDR2 as FQNEAQ (reference sequence). With V trimmed by 5 bases and J by 2 bases, 17 bases remained unmatched. Patients with autoimmune history or systemic immunosuppression were excluded. Study-level findings and limits: At 0.1 to 3.0 mg/kg and by week 6, clonal expansion occurred in CD4+ and CD8+ blood T cells. Also present in some nonresponders was a low level of normalized T-cell clonal expansion.

The sequencing here drew on CD4+ or CD8+ T cells sorted from blood, taken in a trial of the OX40 agonist ivuxolimab. The rearrangement joins TRBV7-9 to TRBJ1-1; 7 nucleotides match TRBD1. This clonotype was obtained from an adult with an advanced solid tumor such as melanoma, head and neck, liver or kidney cancer. CDR3 DNA sequence: TGTGCCAGCAGCGCACCCCAGGGGGGGGTCGCTGAAAACACTGAAGCTTTCTTT. As protein: CASSAPQGGVAENTEAFF.